The rows below give T cell receptor beta chains drawn from one sample of a study of T cell repertoires in cytomegalovirus infection. TCRdb analysed the reads with MiXCR anew, one entry per CDR3 protein. In the table there are 700,000 to 850,000 distinct CDR3 sequences, 32% of which are singletons. No antigen has been identified for these receptors. Sequenced here: cultured CD8+ T cells from PBMCs, sampled from culture after CMV antigen stimulation. The receptors were gathered from a human donor in good health (CMV status not recorded). Some clones in this sample may be carry-over from other donors' samples. The CDR3 runs from the conserved cysteine through the conserved F or W. The D gene is left open where the match is weak. Only part of the rows carry a size: once, few, many, or a class if the clone is expanded.

j_gene	d_gene	len	abundance	v_gene	CDR3aa	CDR3nt
TRBJ2-7	.	12	.	TRBV12-5	CASGPGRSEQYF	TGTGCTAGTGGTCCGGGACGCAGTGAGCAGTACTTC
TRBJ2-1	TRBD2	15	few	TRBV20-1	CSAGGGGGAVYEQFF	TGCAGTGCAGGCGGGGGCGGGGGGGCGGTCTATGAGCAGTTCTTC
TRBJ1-4	.	16	many	TRBV7-6	CASSDGAGFRNEKLFF	TGTGCCAGCAGCGACGGGGCCGGTTTTAGGAATGAAAAACTGTTTTTT
TRBJ2-3	TRBD2	13	many	TRBV7-9	CAARTRSADTQYF	TGTGCCGCCAGGACTAGATCTGCAGATACGCAGTATTTT
TRBJ1-2	.	15	many	TRBV7-8	CASSLGGDANYGYTF	TGTGCCAGCAGCTTAGGCGGTGACGCGAACTATGGCTACACCTTC
TRBJ1-1	.	15	.	TRBV10-2	CASRADGGVLTEAFF	TGCGCCAGCAGGGCGGACGGAGGGGTTTTAACTGAAGCTTTCTTT
TRBJ1-5	.	15	once	TRBV28	CASLERGLGNQPQHF	TGTGCCAGCCTTGAGCGGGGGTTGGGCAATCAGCCCCAGCATTTT
TRBJ1-1	.	15	few	TRBV7-3	CASSYLTGSRTEAFF	TGTGCCAGCAGCTATTTAACGGGTAGCCGCACTGAAGCTTTCTTT
TRBJ1-2	.	14	few	TRBV11-2	CASSLRDTVYGYTF	TGTGCCAGCAGCTTACGGGACACGGTATATGGCTACACCTTC
TRBJ2-1	.	15	.	TRBV12-3/TRBV12-4	CASTPNRDFYNEQFF	TGTGCCAGCACTCCTAACCGGGACTTTTACAATGAGCAGTTCTTC
TRBJ2-3	.	12	many	TRBV27	CASSGLTDTQYF	TGTGCCAGCAGTGGGTTAACAGATACGCAGTATTTT
TRBJ1-1	.	15	.	TRBV7-2	CASSPLEVSKGEAFF	TGTGCCAGCAGCCCCCTGGAGGTATCTAAAGGTGAAGCTTTCTTT
TRBJ2-5	.	14	.	TRBV2	CASSEIGHKETQYF	TGTGCCAGCAGTGAAATCGGGCACAAAGAGACCCAGTACTTC
TRBJ2-1	TRBD1	13	many	TRBV12-3/TRBV12-4	CASSPGTGYEQFF	TGTGCCAGCAGTCCCGGGACAGGGTATGAGCAGTTCTTC
TRBJ2-2	TRBD1	16	few	TRBV19	CASRRRGTGNTGELFF	TGTGCCAGTAGAAGACGGGGGACAGGCAACACCGGGGAGCTGTTTTTT
TRBJ2-7	.	13	.	TRBV19	CASSMGWAYEQYF	TGTGCCAGTAGTATGGGATGGGCTTACGAGCAGTACTTC
TRBJ2-1	.	14	.	TRBV4-3	CASSHRGSWNEQFF	TGCGCCAGCAGCCATAGAGGCAGTTGGAATGAGCAGTTCTTC
TRBJ2-7	TRBD1	12	few	TRBV27	CASSTGGHEQYF	TGTGCCAGCAGCACAGGGGGACACGAGCAGTACTTC